These 8 T cell receptor beta chains were all obtained from the same sample, sequenced in a study of Ad26.COV2.S vaccination and SARS-CoV-2 variants. Treatment denoted: 19 received Ad26.COV2.S at low or high dose, single or two shots; about five received placebo; per-sample allocation not given. Repertoires come from day 63 after the first vaccine or placebo injection. The protocol was immunoSEQ multiplex PCR, while the TCRdb copy is restricted to in-frame clones and leaves out a portion. The sample lists more than 300,000 clones, about 86% seen once, with under 2% in the top ten. The sample consisted of peripheral blood, taken in a trial of Ad26.COV2.S vaccine versus placebo. The receptor source for this set is a person aged 18-65 years who received the Ad26.COV2.S COVID-19 vaccine or a placebo.

This sequence joins TRBV7-2 and TRBJ1-3; 8 bases are a match to TRBD1. The germline V gene has CDR1 SGHTA and CDR2 FQGNSA. The ends lost 1 base at V and 4 bases at J; junction bases unmatched: 3. The CDR3 runs 15 residues. CDR3 sequence: CASSLVGTGGNTIYF. The CDR3 DNA follows: TGTGCCAGCAGCTTAGTAGGGACAGGAGGAAACACCATATATTTT.

The CDR3 here is CSVAFGGRYEQYF. The DNA of the CDR3 is TGCAGCGTTGCCTTTGGGGGGCGCTACGAGCAGTACTTC. The chain uses TRBV29-1 and TRBJ2-7; D may be TRBD1 or TRBD2 (6 bases each). Germline CDR1 is SQVTM and CDR2 is ANQGSEA. The CDR3 contains 13 residues. With 4 bases removed from V and 3 bases from J, the gap between germline ends came to 13 bases.

This chain links TRBV6-6 with TRBJ1-4; D uncertain. Trimming removed 6 bases at V and 8 bases at J, with 7 bases between. Germline V gives CDR1 MNHNY, CDR2 SVGAGI (reference sequence). The CDR3 length is 11 residues. This CDR3 reads CASSKTEKLFF. The CDR3 DNA follows: TGTGCCAGCAGCAAGACCGAAAAACTGTTTTTT.

The V and J genes are TRBV9 and TRBJ2-1; 10 bases are shared with TRBD2. Germline CDR1 SGDLS, CDR2 YYNGEE. After removal of 4 bases from V and 3 bases from J, the junction contained 10 bases not matched to a gene. This CDR3 is 17 amino acids long. For the CDR3, the DNA is TGTGCCAGCAGCCCCGGGTGGCTAGCGGGGGTCTACAATGAGCAGTTCTTC. This translates into CASSPGWLAGVYNEQFF.

This clone has just one count. J is TRBJ2-2 and V is TRBV3-1 (or the pseudogene TRBV3-2), with 9 positions matching TRBD1. CDR3 length equals 18 residues. Losses at the gene ends were 0 bases for V and 4 bases for J; bases not matched to a gene: 9. The germline V gene encodes CDR1 LGHDT and CDR2 YNNKEL (reference sequence). For the CDR3, the DNA is TGTGCCAGCAGCCAAGATCGCTACGGGACAGGGTCCACCGGGGAGCTGTTTTTT. It specifies CASSQDRYGTGSTGELFF.

J is TRBJ1-1 and V is TRBV9; possible D gene TRBD1, 5 bases. V was pared by 4 bases and J by 5 bases, with 18 bases between. Germline V gene lookup returns CDR1 SGDLS and CDR2 YYNGEE. The CDR3 loop spans 15 amino acids. CDR3 nucleotide sequence: TGTGCCAGCAGCCCGTGGGAAGGGGCGAGGACTGAAGCTTTCTTT. This gives the protein CASSPWEGARTEAFF.

The chain combines TRBV7-2 with TRBJ2-3, with 7 bases that match TRBD1. Germline V gene data show CDR1 as SGHTA and CDR2 as FQGNSA. The junction had 7 bases not matched to a gene; V was cut back by 4 bases and J by 0 bases. This CDR3 has 16 residues. CDR3 nucleotide sequence: TGTGCCAGCAGCTGGACCGGGACAGTCAGCACAGATACGCAGTATTTT. This translates into CASSWTGTVSTDTQYF.

A single count supports this clone. This rearrangement joins TRBV4-3 to TRBJ2-7; a weak D match, TRBD1 (6 bases). The germline V gene has CDR1 LGHNA and CDR2 YSLEER. The CDR3 spans 15 residues. V shed 0 bases and J shed 6 bases, with 15 bases lying between them. Here the CDR3 reads CASSQDPQGSVEQYF. CDR3 coding DNA: TGCGCCAGCAGCCAAGATCCTCAGGGGTCGGTCGAGCAGTACTTC.